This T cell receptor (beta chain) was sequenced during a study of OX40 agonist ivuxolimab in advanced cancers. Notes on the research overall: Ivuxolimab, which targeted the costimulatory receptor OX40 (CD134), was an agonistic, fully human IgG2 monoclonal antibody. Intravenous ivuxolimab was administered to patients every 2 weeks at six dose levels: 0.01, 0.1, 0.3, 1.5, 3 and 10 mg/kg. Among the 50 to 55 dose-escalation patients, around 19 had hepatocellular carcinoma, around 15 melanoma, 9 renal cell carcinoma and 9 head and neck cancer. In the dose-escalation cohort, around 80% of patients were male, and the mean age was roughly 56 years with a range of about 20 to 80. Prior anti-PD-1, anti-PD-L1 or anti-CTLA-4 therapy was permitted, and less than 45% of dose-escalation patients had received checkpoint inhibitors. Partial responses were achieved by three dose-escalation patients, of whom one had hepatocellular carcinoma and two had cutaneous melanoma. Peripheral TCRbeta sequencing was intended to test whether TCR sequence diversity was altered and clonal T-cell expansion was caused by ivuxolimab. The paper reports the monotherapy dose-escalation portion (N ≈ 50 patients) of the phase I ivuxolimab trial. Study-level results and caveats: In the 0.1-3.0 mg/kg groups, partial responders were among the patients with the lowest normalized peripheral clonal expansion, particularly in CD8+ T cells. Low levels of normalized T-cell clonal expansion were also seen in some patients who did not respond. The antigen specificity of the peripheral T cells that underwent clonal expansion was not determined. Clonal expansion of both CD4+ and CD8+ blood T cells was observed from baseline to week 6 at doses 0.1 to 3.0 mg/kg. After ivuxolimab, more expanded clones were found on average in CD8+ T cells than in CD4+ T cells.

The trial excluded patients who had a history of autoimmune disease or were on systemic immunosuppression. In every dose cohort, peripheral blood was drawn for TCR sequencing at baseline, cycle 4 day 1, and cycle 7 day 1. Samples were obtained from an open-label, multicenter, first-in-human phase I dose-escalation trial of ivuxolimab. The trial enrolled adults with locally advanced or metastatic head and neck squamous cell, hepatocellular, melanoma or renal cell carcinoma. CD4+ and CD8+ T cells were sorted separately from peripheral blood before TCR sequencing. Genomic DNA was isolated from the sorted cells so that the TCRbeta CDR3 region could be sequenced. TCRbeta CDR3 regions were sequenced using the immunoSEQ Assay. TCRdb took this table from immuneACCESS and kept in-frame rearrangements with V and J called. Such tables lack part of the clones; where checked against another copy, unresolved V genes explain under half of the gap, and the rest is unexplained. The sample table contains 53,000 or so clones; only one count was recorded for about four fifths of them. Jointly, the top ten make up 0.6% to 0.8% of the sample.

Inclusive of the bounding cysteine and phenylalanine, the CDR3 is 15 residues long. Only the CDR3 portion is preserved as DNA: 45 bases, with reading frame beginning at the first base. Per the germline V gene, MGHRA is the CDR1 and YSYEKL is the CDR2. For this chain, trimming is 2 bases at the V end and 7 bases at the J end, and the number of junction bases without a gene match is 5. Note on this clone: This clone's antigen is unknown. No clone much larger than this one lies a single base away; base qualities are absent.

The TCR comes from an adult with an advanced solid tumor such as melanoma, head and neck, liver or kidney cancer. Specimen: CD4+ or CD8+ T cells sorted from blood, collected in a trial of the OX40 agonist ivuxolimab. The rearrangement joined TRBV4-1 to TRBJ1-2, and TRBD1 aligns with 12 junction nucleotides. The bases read TGCGCCAGCAGCCAACCGGGACAGGGGGCTGGTGGCTACACCTTC. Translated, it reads CASSQPGQGAGGYTF.